The 30 T cell receptor beta chains below all came from one sample that was sequenced in a study of T cell changes during pregnancy in multiple sclerosis. The protocol was immunoSEQ multiplex PCR, while the TCRdb copy is restricted to in-frame clones and leaves out a portion. The table includes roughly 40,000 clones, about 90% detected once. The sample consisted of CD4+ T cells from peripheral blood mononuclear cells, taken before pregnancy. These receptors originate from a female donor with multiple sclerosis, enrolled in a pregnancy study.

The CDR3 sequence is CATSRPGNQETQYF. CDR3 DNA: TGTGCCACCAGCAGACCGGGGAACCAAGAGACCCAGTACTTC. J is TRBJ2-5 and V is TRBV15, with D tentatively TRBD2 (5 bases). Germline values: CDR1 LNHNV, CDR2 YYDKDF (reference sequence). Trimming shortened V by 2 bases and J by 0 bases, and 7 bases separated the two germline ends. This CDR3 spans 14 amino acids.

V usage is TRBV5-1 and J usage is TRBJ1-1, with a weak D call TRBD1 (6 bases). V lost 2 bases and J 1 base, leaving 15 bases between the germline ends. The CDR3 is 16 residues long. Germline CDR1 reads SGHRS; CDR2 reads YFSETQ. In DNA, the CDR3 is TGCGCCAGCAGCTTAGGGCAGGGGCTCGGGAACACTGAAGCTTTCTTT. Translated, it gives CASSLGQGLGNTEAFF.

J is TRBJ1-1 and V is TRBV11-2, with TRBD1 matching 8 bases. The V segment lost 8 bases and the J segment 9 bases; nucleotides outside the gene matches: 14. CDR1 SGHAT and CDR2 FQNNGV come from the germline V gene. The CDR3 contains 14 residues. The CDR3 protein is CASRGTGLLGKAFF. CDR3 in DNA: TGTGCCAGCCGCGGGACAGGTCTGTTAGGTAAAGCTTTCTTT. Together with reference TRBV11-2 and TRBJ1-1, the CDR3 gives the full variable domain: EAGVAQSPRYKIIEKRQSVAFWCNPISGHATLYWYQQILGQGPKLLIQFQNNGVVDDSQLPKDRFSAERLKGVDSTLKIQPAKLEDSAVYLCASRGTGLLGKAFFGQGTRLTVV.

CDR3 amino acids: CASSEALQGSETQYF. In DNA, the CDR3 is TGTGCCAGCAGTGAAGCGCTTCAGGGGTCGGAGACCCAGTACTTC. The J gene is TRBJ2-5, the V gene TRBV6-1; tentative D call: TRBD1 (6 bases). V lost 0 bases, J lost 5 bases, and 13 bases lay in between. There are 15 residues in the CDR3. CDR1 MNHNS and CDR2 SASEGT come from the germline V gene.

The chain recombines TRBV5-1 with TRBJ1-1; 8 nucleotides line up with TRBD1. Germline CDR1 is SGHRS and CDR2 is YFSETQ. There are 13 residues in the CDR3. V lost 4 bases and J lost 8; bases outside the gene matches: 7. This CDR3 is CASSAWTGREAFF. CDR3 DNA sequence: TGCGCCAGCAGCGCCTGGACAGGGCGGGAAGCTTTCTTT.

This chain uses TRBV28 with TRBJ1-4; no definite D call. Germline CDR1 is MDHEN and CDR2 is SYDVKM. CDR3 length: 14 amino acids. V lost 1 base and J 5 bases, leaving 8 bases between the germline ends. CDR3 loop: CASSLFGLNEKLFF. The CDR3 DNA reads as TGTGCCAGCAGTTTATTCGGTCTGAATGAAAAACTGTTTTTT.

This clone showed up just once. The V call is TRBV15, the J call TRBJ2-5, with 7 bases matching TRBD2. V shed 0 bases and J 5 bases; nucleotides not matched to a gene: 3. The CDR3 runs to 14 residues. CDR1 LNHNV and CDR2 YYDKDF come from the germline V gene (reference sequence). The CDR3 sequence: CATSRDWGGETQYF. DNA of the CDR3: TGTGCCACCAGCAGAGACTGGGGAGGGGAGACCCAGTACTTC. The entire variable domain, with the rest obtained from reference TRBV15 and TRBJ2-5, is as follows: DAMVIQNPRYQVTQFGKPVTLSCSQTLNHNVMYWYQQKSSQAPKLLFHYYDKDFNNEADTPDNFQSRRPNTSFCFLDIRSPGLGDTAMYLCATSRDWGGETQYFGPGTRLLVL.

This chain uses TRBV18 with TRBJ1-1; TRBD1 matches at 9 bases. CDR1 is KGHSH, CDR2 LQKENI, per germline. The CDR3 spans 16 residues. V lost 2 bases, J lost 0 bases, and 4 bases stayed unmatched. The CDR3 sequence: CASSPDRGTLNTEAFF. In nucleotides, the CDR3 is TGTGCCAGCTCACCAGACAGGGGGACGTTGAACACTGAAGCTTTCTTT.

The rearrangement links TRBV29-1 to TRBJ1-4, with 9 bases lining up with TRBD1. This CDR3 has 14 amino acids. CDR1 and CDR2 from the germline V gene are SQVTM and ANQGSEA. V lost 7 bases, J lost 8 bases, and 11 bases stayed unmatched. The CDR3 DNA reads TGCAGCGCTGGGACAGGGCTGAGTCGAGAAAAACTGTTTTTT. Translated, it gives CSAGTGLSREKLFF. Based on the CDR3 plus reference TRBV29-1 and TRBJ1-4, the full variable domain is SAVISQKPSRDICQRGTSLTIQCQVDSQVTMMFWYRQQPGQSLTLIATANQGSEATYESGFVIDKFPISRPNLTFSTLTVSNMSPEDSSIYLCSAGTGLSREKLFFGSGTQLSVL.

As for this clone: The sample holds other DNA sequences that translate to the same CDR3. The chain employs TRBV2 and TRBJ2-7; TRBD2 matches 9 bases. The trim removed 4 bases at V and 0 bases at J, leaving 4 bases unmatched. The CDR3 is 15 amino acids. Germline CDR1 is SNHLY and CDR2 is FYNNEI. The CDR3 coding sequence is TGTGCCAGCAGTGGGGGGACTAGCCGCTCCTACGAGCAGTACTTC. Its protein is CASSGGTSRSYEQYF.

This chain uses TRBV25-1 with TRBJ2-1; tentative D call: TRBD1 (5 bases). This CDR3 has 14 residues. V shed 3 bases and J shed 0 bases, with 6 bases lying between them. Germline CDR1 reads MGHDK; CDR2 reads SYGVNS. This CDR3 is CASSDRASYNEQFF. As DNA, the CDR3 is TGTGCCAGCAGTGACAGGGCCTCCTACAATGAGCAGTTCTTC.

The count of this clone is one. The chain combines TRBV2 with TRBJ2-7; TRBD1 is a possible D gene (6 bases). Trimming shortened V by 3 bases and J by 4 bases, and 10 bases separated the two germline ends. Per germline, CDR1 SNHLY and CDR2 FYNNEI. This CDR3 comprises 13 residues. The CDR3 loop reads CASSDRGTYEQYF. The CDR3 bases are TGTGCCAGCAGTGACAGGGGTACTTACGAGCAGTACTTC.

The chain couples TRBV18 to TRBJ2-3, with a weak D call TRBD2 (7 bases). Trimming took 1 base from V and 2 from J, leaving 13 bases between them. CDR1 is KGHSH, CDR2 LQKENI, per germline. This CDR3 region has 16 residues. CDR3: CASSPLSGGLTDTQYF. The CDR3 bases are TGTGCCAGCTCACCACTCTCGGGGGGCCTCACAGATACGCAGTATTTT.

The chain couples TRBV11-2 to TRBJ2-7, with a possible D match to TRBD1 (5 bases). Per the germline V gene, CDR1 is SGHAT and CDR2 is FQNNGV. The CDR3 covers 15 residues. V lost 1 base and J 3 bases, leaving 13 bases between the germline ends. In DNA form, the CDR3 reads TGTGCCAGCAGCTTAGTCCAGGGCGCCCACTACGAGCAGTACTTC. Amino acid sequence: CASSLVQGAHYEQYF.

The genes are TRBV5-5 and TRBJ1-1; D gene unclear. V lost 4 bases and J 9 bases, leaving 13 bases between the germline ends. Germline V CDR1 and CDR2: SGHKS, YYEKEE (reference sequence). This CDR3 is built from 12 residues. The CDR3 loop reads CASSTGSGKAFF. CDR3 bases: TGTGCCAGCAGCACCGGGTCCGGGAAAGCTTTCTTT.

The chain is built from TRBV6-9 and TRBJ1-4; D uncertain. From germline, CDR1 is MNHGY and CDR2 SVAAGI. V lost 8 bases to trimming and J lost 8 bases, with 27 bases between them. This CDR3 region has 17 residues. The CDR3: CASLAGNPTLEGEKLFF. Here the CDR3 DNA reads TGTGCCAGCCTCGCGGGGAATCCTACACTCGAGGGCGAAAAACTGTTTTTT.

The J gene is TRBJ2-7, the V gene TRBV28; D is possibly TRBD2 (7 bases). CDR1 is MDHEN and CDR2 is SYDVKM in the germline V gene. V was shortened by 5 bases and J by 3 bases, with 20 bases between the two germline ends. The CDR3 spans 16 residues. The CDR3 protein is CASSLTSGGGYYEQYF. The CDR3 DNA is TGTGCCAGCAGTCTTACATCGGGCGGGGGCTACTACGAGCAGTACTTC.

The chain uses TRBV11-2 and TRBJ1-2; a weak D match, TRBD1 (5 bases). Germline assignment: CDR1 SGHAT and CDR2 FQNNGV. This CDR3 is 13 amino acids long. Trimming left V 3 bases short and J 5 bases short, with 10 bases between. CDR3 nucleotides: TGTGCCAGCAGCTTCTCCGGGGGATATGGCTACACCTTC. Translated: CASSFSGGYGYTF.

This chain joins TRBV13 and TRBJ1-3; D gene ambiguous. CDR1 is PRHDT and CDR2 is FYEKMQ in the germline V gene (reference sequence). The V and J ends lost 5 bases and 4 bases respectively, with 6 bases between them. The CDR3 is 12 residues long. Here the CDR3 reads CASSQQGNTIYF. CDR3 in DNA: TGTGCCAGCAGCCAACAGGGAAACACCATATATTTT.

The chain employs TRBV25-1 and TRBJ2-1; possible D gene TRBD1, 5 bases. The CDR3 loop spans 14 amino acids. V was clipped by 3 bases and J by 4 bases, with 10 bases between them. Germline assignment: CDR1 MGHDK and CDR2 SYGVNS. The CDR3 spells CASSDAGPYNEQFF. The CDR3 DNA is TGTGCCAGCAGTGATGCAGGGCCGTACAATGAGCAGTTCTTC.

This chain links TRBV7-2 with TRBJ1-3; no firm D call. Germline V gene data show CDR1 as SGHTA and CDR2 as FQGNSA. The CDR3 is 14 residues long. The V and J ends lost 0 bases and 1 base respectively, with 4 bases between them. For the CDR3, the DNA is TGTGCCAGCAGCTTAGCGAGATCTGGAAACACCATATATTTT. It is translated as CASSLARSGNTIYF.

V usage is TRBV19 and J usage is TRBJ2-1, with TRBD2 identical over 12 bases. The CDR3 consists of 17 residues. J lost 1 base, V lost 3 bases, and 4 bases had no gene match. Germline CDR1 reads LNHDA; CDR2 reads SQIVND (reference sequence). The CDR3 coding sequence is TGTGCCAGTAGTATGTTGACTAGCGGGAGTTCCTACAATGAGCAGTTCTTC. Translated: CASSMLTSGSSYNEQFF. The full variable domain, with the rest looked up from reference TRBV19 and TRBJ2-1, is DGGITQSPKYLFRKEGQNVTLSCEQNLNHDAMYWYRQDPGQGLRLIYYSQIVNDFQKGDIAEGYSVSREKKESFPLTVTSAQKNPTAFYLCASSMLTSGSSYNEQFFGPGTRLTVL.

The chain employs TRBV21-1 and TRBJ2-2; TRBD2 reflects the table's D call only, with no check against the DNA. TRBV21-1 represents a pseudogene. This CDR3 is 18 amino acids long. The CDR3 protein is CASSKPPDGSYGTGELFF. Written as DNA, the CDR3 is TGTGCCAGCAGCAAGCCCCCTGACGGGAGCTATGGCACCGGGGAGCTGTTTTTT.

The chain uses TRBV7-8 and TRBJ2-1; no definite D call. Germline CDR1 SGHVS, CDR2 FQNEAQ. CDR3 length: 16 amino acids. V lost 5 bases and J 3 bases, leaving 17 bases between the germline ends. DNA of the CDR3: TGTGCCAGCAGCCTAAGACCTTCAGGCGTCTACAATGAGCAGTTCTTC. Residues: CASSLRPSGVYNEQFF.

The V gene is TRBV7-9, the J gene TRBJ1-4; D remains unclear. The ends were cut back, 6 bases at V and 3 bases at J, with 14 bases in the middle. Germline CDR1 reads SEHNR; CDR2 reads FQNEAQ (reference sequence). CDR3 length: 15 amino acids. The CDR3 here is CASSARRTANEKLFF. Here the CDR3 DNA reads TGTGCCAGCAGTGCCCGGAGAACGGCTAATGAAAAACTGTTTTTT. The full variable domain, with the rest looked up from reference TRBV7-9 and TRBJ1-4, is DTGVSQNPRHKITKRGQNVTFRCDPISEHNRLYWYRQTLGQGPEFLTYFQNEAQLEKSRLLSDRFSAERPKGSFSTLEIQRTEQGDSAMYLCASSARRTANEKLFFGSGTQLSVL.

The chain recombines TRBV2 with TRBJ2-1; 11 bases are a match to TRBD1. CDR3 length: 17 amino acids. Per the germline V gene, CDR1 is SNHLY and CDR2 is FYNNEI. The CDR3 here is CADRTGGLAGPSREQFF. In nucleotides, the CDR3 is TGTGCAGACAGGACAGGGGGCTTGGCGGGGCCTTCACGAGAGCAGTTCTTC.

In this sample, this clone turned up once. The rearrangement uses TRBV2 and TRBJ2-5; D is unresolved. V dropped 7 bases and J dropped 5 bases, with 8 bases sitting between them. CDR3 length equals 11 residues. CDR1 and CDR2 (germline): SNHLY, FYNNEI. The CDR3 region has the DNA TGTGCCAGCATTCAGTGGGAGACCCAGTACTTC. It specifies CASIQWETQYF.

In its sample, this clone was seen once. This chain joins TRBV10-3 and TRBJ2-3, with TRBD2 matching 7 bases. The CDR3 has 14 residues. The J segment lost 6 bases and the V segment lost 2 bases, leaving 5 bases of the junction unmatched. Germline V gene sequence: CDR1 ENHRY, CDR2 SYGVKD. CDR3: CAISEGGRGDTQYF. The CDR3 nucleotides read TGTGCCATCAGTGAGGGGGGGAGGGGCGATACGCAGTATTTT.

V is TRBV6-5 and J is TRBJ2-3; no firm D call. CDR1 and CDR2 (germline): MNHEY, SVGAGI. Trimming pared 5 bases from V and 8 bases from J, leaving 8 bases between. The length of the CDR3 is 11 residues. CDR3 sequence: CASSNGGTQYF. CDR3 nucleotides: TGTGCCAGCAGTAACGGTGGTACGCAGTATTTT.

V and J are TRBV18 and TRBJ1-4, with 10 bases identical to TRBD1. Germline-derived CDR1 and CDR2 are KGHSH and LQKENI. CDR3 length: 15 residues. The V and J ends lost 2 bases and 4 bases, in that order; junction bases with no gene match: 1. The CDR3 nucleotides read TGTGCCAGCTCACCAGGGACAGGGGTTAATGAAAAACTGTTTTTT. Translated, it gives CASSPGTGVNEKLFF.